The 20 T cell receptor beta chains below were found in one sample sequenced in a study of CD8 T cells in Susac syndrome. cDNA came from around 0.54 to 1 ug RNA primed by random hexamers. TCRdb re-derived calls from the immunoSEQ multiplex PCR reads in MiXCR, one entry per CDR3 protein. The table lists 330,000 or so distinct CDR3 sequences, about 91% of them singletons. Sequences were obtained from CD8+ T cells from PBMCs. The receptors were sampled from a human donor with multiple sclerosis.

The chain couples TRBV2 to TRBJ2-2; 7 bases line up with TRBD1. Germline assignment: CDR1 SNHLY and CDR2 FYNNEI. This CDR3 contains 14 residues. V trimming: 7 bases; J trimming: 4 bases; junction bases outside the gene matches: 6. The DNA of the CDR3 is TGTGCCAGCATAACAGGGGCGGCCACCGGGGAGCTGTTTTTT. Translated: CASITGAATGELFF.

This rearrangement joins TRBV5-5 to TRBJ1-1; D might be TRBD1 (6 bases). Trimming shortened V by 5 bases and J by 5 bases, and 10 bases separated the two germline ends. Germline CDR1 reads SGHKS; CDR2 reads YYEKEE (reference sequence). The CDR3 has 12 amino acids. The CDR3 DNA reads TGTGCCAGCAGAACAGGGTATACTGAAGCTTTCTTT. Residues: CASRTGYTEAFF. Full variable domain (remainder filled in from reference TRBV5-5 and TRBJ1-1): DAGVTQSPTHLIKTRGQQVTLRCSPISGHKSVSWYQQVLGQGPQFIFQYYEKEERGRGNFPDRFSARQFPNYSSELNVNALLLGDSALYLCASRTGYTEAFFGQGTRLTVV.

The chain joins TRBV20-1 to TRBJ2-3; TRBD2 matches 8 bases. J gave up 3 bases and V 3 bases, and 11 bases lay outside the gene matches. This CDR3 is built from 16 residues. From germline, CDR1 is DFQATT and CDR2 SNEGSKA (reference sequence). The CDR3 bases are TGCAGTGCTAGCGGGAGCTCGTCGGGGGGGACAGATACGCAGTATTTT. Protein: CSASGSSSGGTDTQYF.

The chain is built from TRBV7-2 and TRBJ2-7, with 13 bases identical to TRBD2. The V and J ends lost 2 bases and 5 bases, in that order; junction bases with no gene match: 3. The CDR3 consists of 15 residues. Germline V gene lookup returns CDR1 SGHTA and CDR2 FQGNSA. In DNA form, the CDR3 reads TGTGCCAGCAGCTTATTAGGACTAGCGGGAGACGAGCAGTACTTC. It is translated as CASSLLGLAGDEQYF.

This sequence joins TRBV27 and TRBJ2-1, with D possibly matching TRBD2 (5 bases). Germline values: CDR1 MNHEY, CDR2 SMNVEV (reference sequence). The CDR3 totals 14 residues. Trimming shortened V by 0 bases and J by 6 bases, and 9 bases separated the two germline ends. For the CDR3, the DNA is TGTGCCAGCAGTTTATCCCATCGGGGCAATGAGCAGTTCTTC. Protein product: CASSLSHRGNEQFF.

The CDR3 here is CASSLGDSEQFF. The CDR3 nucleotides are TGTGCCAGCAGTTTAGGCGACAGTGAGCAGTTCTTC. This rearrangement joins TRBV28 to TRBJ2-1, with D possibly TRBD1 on 5 matching bases. The V gene lost 2 bases and the J gene lost 9 bases, with 8 bases spanning the gap. Germline V gene data show CDR1 as MDHEN and CDR2 as SYDVKM. The length of the CDR3 is 12 residues.

The chain joins TRBV29-1 to TRBJ2-1; D is perhaps TRBD1 or TRBD2 (6 bases each). The CDR3 runs to 13 residues. Germline V lookup: CDR1 SQVTM, CDR2 ANQGSEA. Trimming cost V 6 bases and J 0 bases, with 9 bases left between them. CDR3 residues: CSVGGGSYNEQFF. For the CDR3, the DNA is TGCAGCGTCGGGGGCGGCTCCTACAATGAGCAGTTCTTC.

V is TRBV2 and J is TRBJ1-2; 7 bases are a match to TRBD1. CDR3 size: 12 residues. From germline, CDR1 is SNHLY and CDR2 FYNNEI. V lost 7 bases, J lost 5 bases, and 4 bases stayed unmatched. The CDR3 protein is CASKTGTYGYTF. CDR3 coding DNA: TGTGCCAGCAAGACAGGGACTTATGGCTACACCTTC.

V gene TRBV2 combines with J gene TRBJ2-7; no clear D. The germline CDR1 and CDR2 sequences are SNHLY and FYNNEI. The CDR3 spans 11 residues. Trimming pared 6 bases from V and 0 bases from J, leaving 3 bases between. CDR3 in DNA: TGTGCCAGCAGGATCTCCTACGAGCAGTACTTC. Translation: CASRISYEQYF.

This rearrangement joins TRBV6-5 to TRBJ1-2; the D gene is possibly TRBD1 (6 bases). This CDR3 has 15 residues. V dropped 6 bases and J dropped 8 bases, with 22 bases sitting between them. Per the germline V gene, CDR1 is MNHEY and CDR2 is SVGAGI. CDR3 sequence: CASSRPGHHPAGYTF. CDR3 DNA: TGTGCCAGCAGCCGTCCGGGACACCACCCGGCAGGCTACACCTTC.

This chain links TRBV2 with TRBJ2-4; 8 bases match TRBD2. The CDR3 has 15 amino acids. Germline values: CDR1 SNHLY, CDR2 FYNNEI. J gave up 6 bases and V 0 bases, and 4 bases lay outside the gene matches. The CDR3 sequence: CASSEAPSGGNIQYF. The CDR3 DNA follows: TGTGCCAGCAGTGAAGCTCCGAGCGGGGGAAACATTCAGTACTTC.

This chain uses TRBV28 with TRBJ2-3, with D possibly TRBD2 on 6 matching bases. V lost 8 bases, J lost 2 bases, and 17 bases lay in between. Per germline, CDR1 MDHEN and CDR2 SYDVKM. The CDR3 length is 15 residues. The CDR3 here is CASGPIAATTDTQYF. CDR3 nucleotide sequence: TGTGCCAGCGGACCTATAGCGGCAACCACAGATACGCAGTATTTT. The full variable domain, completed using reference TRBV28 and TRBJ2-3, is DVKVTQSSRYLVKRTGEKVFLECVQDMDHENMFWYRQDPGLGLRLIYFSYDVKMKEKGDIPEGYSVSREKKERFSLILESASTNQTSMYLCASGPIAATTDTQYFGPGTRLTVL.

The chain is built from TRBV20-1 and TRBJ1-5; D ambiguous. Germline V gives CDR1 DFQATT, CDR2 SNEGSKA (reference sequence). There are 15 residues in the CDR3. The V end was cut by 0 bases, the J end by 0 bases, with 9 bases between. Here the CDR3 DNA reads TGCAGTGCTAGAGATCTCACAGATAGCAATCAGCCCCAGCATTTT. Encoded protein: CSARDLTDSNQPQHF.

The V call is TRBV6-2 or TRBV6-3, the J call TRBJ2-2; D tentatively reads TRBD1 or TRBD2 (5 bases each). The germline V gene encodes CDR1 MNHEY and CDR2 SVGEGT. Trimming cost V 4 bases and J 7 bases, with 19 bases left between them. The CDR3 has 16 amino acids. The CDR3 DNA sequence: TGTGCCAGCAGTTTCATTCGGGACGTCTTAGGCGGGGAGCTGTTTTTT. It specifies CASSFIRDVLGGELFF.

This chain's CDR3 is CASNLRPGDSTDTQYF. DNA of the CDR3: TGTGCCAGCAACCTAAGGCCAGGGGATAGCACAGATACGCAGTATTTT. This chain joins TRBV28 and TRBJ2-3; the D gene is possibly TRBD1 (6 bases). The germline V gene encodes CDR1 MDHEN and CDR2 SYDVKM. V was clipped by 7 bases and J by 0 bases, with 17 bases between them. There are 16 residues in the CDR3. Drawing the rest from reference TRBV28 and TRBJ2-3, the complete variable domain is DVKVTQSSRYLVKRTGEKVFLECVQDMDHENMFWYRQDPGLGLRLIYFSYDVKMKEKGDIPEGYSVSREKKERFSLILESASTNQTSMYLCASNLRPGDSTDTQYFGPGTRLTVL.

J is TRBJ2-7 and V is TRBV28; D is undetermined. The CDR3 sequence is 14 residues long. From germline, CDR1 is MDHEN and CDR2 SYDVKM. Trimming took off 4 bases at V and 3 bases at J, with 13 bases between the two ends. The CDR3 is CASSSLDGIYEQYF. CDR3 nucleotides: TGTGCCAGCAGTTCCCTGGACGGTATCTACGAGCAGTACTTC.

The rearrangement joins TRBV7-6 to TRBJ1-1; tentative D call: TRBD1 (5 bases). Germline CDR1 and CDR2: SGHVS and FNYEAQ. The CDR3 is 15 residues long. V lost 3 bases, J lost 0 bases, and 11 bases lay in between. CDR3 residues: CASSFIQVMNTEAFF. The CDR3 coding sequence is TGTGCCAGCAGCTTTATACAGGTCATGAACACTGAAGCTTTCTTT.

V and J are TRBV12-3 or TRBV12-4 and TRBJ2-3; D may be TRBD1 or TRBD2 (5 bases each). Trimming pared 4 bases from V and 8 bases from J, leaving 22 bases between. This CDR3 is built from 16 residues. This CDR3 is CASSSGTDTAGRTQYF. Written as DNA, the CDR3 is TGTGCCAGCAGTTCCGGGACGGACACGGCCGGGCGTACGCAGTATTTT.

V and J are TRBV7-9 and TRBJ2-5; D unclear. From germline, CDR1 is SEHNR and CDR2 FQNEAQ (reference sequence). The CDR3 extends over 11 amino acids. The V and J ends lost 5 bases and 8 bases respectively, with 9 bases between them. CDR3 DNA sequence: TGTGCCAGCAGCCCTGGCCCAACCCAGTACTTC. This encodes CASSPGPTQYF.

The V and J genes are TRBV5-4 and TRBJ1-4; D is undetermined. Trimming removed 0 bases at V and 8 bases at J, with 8 bases between. CDR3 length: 13 residues. The V gene's germline CDR1 is SGHNT and CDR2 YYREEE (reference sequence). CDR3 region: CASSLEGLEKLFF. For the CDR3, the DNA is TGTGCCAGCAGCTTGGAGGGTTTAGAAAAACTGTTTTTT. Full variable domain (outside the CDR3, taken from reference TRBV5-4 and TRBJ1-4): ETGVTQSPTHLIKTRGQQVTLRCSSQSGHNTVSWYQQALGQGPQFIFQYYREEENGRGNFPPRFSGLQFPNYSSELNVNALELDDSALYLCASSLEGLEKLFFGSGTQLSVL.